The 26 T cell receptor beta chains reported below all come from one sample, sequenced in a study of T cells in localized non-small cell lung cancer. The protocol was immunoSEQ multiplex PCR, while the TCRdb copy is restricted to in-frame clones and leaves out a portion. This sample yields over 25,000 clones, of which 90% are seen a single time; roughly 0.99% belongs to the top ten. The sequencing here drew on peripheral blood, taken before any cancer treatment. These receptors were taken from a woman aged 40-75 years with stage I lung adenocarcinoma.

The chain recombines TRBV29-1 with TRBJ1-2; no clear D gene. V lost 6 bases, J lost 5 bases, and 13 bases lay in between. The length of the CDR3 is 12 residues. CDR1 SQVTM and CDR2 ANQGSEA come from the germline V gene. The CDR3 reads CSVGRAEYGYTF. The CDR3, as DNA: TGCAGCGTCGGGAGGGCAGAATATGGCTACACCTTC.

CDR3 in DNA: TGTGCCAGCAGTTTACGACAGGGACACTATGGCTACACCTTC. The encoded protein is CASSLRQGHYGYTF. V is TRBV28 and J is TRBJ1-2; 7 bases line up with TRBD1. This CDR3 region has 14 residues. Germline V gene lookup returns CDR1 MDHEN and CDR2 SYDVKM. The J segment lost 3 bases and the V segment lost 2 bases, leaving 3 bases of the junction unmatched.

The rearrangement links TRBV11-2 to TRBJ2-5, with D perhaps assigned TRBD1 or TRBD2 (5 bases each). The germline V and J ends were trimmed by 5 bases and 4 bases, with 17 bases remaining between them. The CDR3 totals 15 residues. CDR1 is SGHAT and CDR2 is FQNNGV in the germline V gene. The CDR3 nucleotides read TGTGCCAGCAGCCCCCAGTTGGGGGTCAGAGAGACCCAGTACTTC. Residues: CASSPQLGVRETQYF.

The table lists this clone with a few counts. This chain links TRBV5-4 with TRBJ2-7, with TRBD1 matching over 12 bases. CDR1 is SGHNT and CDR2 is YYREEE in the germline V gene (reference sequence). Trimming at V came to 9 bases and at J to 8 bases, leaving 9 bases not matched to a gene. This CDR3 contains 13 residues. The CDR3 DNA sequence: TGTGCCACGTACGGGACAGGGGGCAATAAGCAGTACTTC. Encoded protein: CATYGTGGNKQYF.

The genes are TRBV5-1 and TRBJ1-2; 12 bases line up with TRBD1. This CDR3 has 14 residues. V was clipped by 4 bases and J by 7 bases; unmatched bases: 5. From germline, CDR1 is SGHRS and CDR2 YFSETQ. CDR3 in DNA: TGCGCCAGCAGCACAACGGGACAGGGGGCTGGCTACACCTTC. It specifies CASSTTGQGAGYTF.

The chain combines TRBV19 with TRBJ2-2, with D perhaps being TRBD1 or TRBD2 (6 bases each). V gave up 5 bases and J gave up 1 base, with 11 bases separating them. This CDR3 spans 15 amino acids. The germline gives CDR1 LNHDA, CDR2 SQIVND (reference sequence). The CDR3, as DNA: TGTGCCAGTAGTTTGGAGGGGGTGAACACCGGGGAGCTGTTTTTT. Translating gives CASSLEGVNTGELFF.

The rearrangement joins TRBV5-1 to TRBJ2-3, with D possibly TRBD2 on 5 matching bases. Germline V gene lookup returns CDR1 SGHRS and CDR2 YFSETQ. The V gene lost 0 bases and the J gene lost 4 bases, with 15 bases spanning the gap. This CDR3 is built from 16 residues. In DNA, the CDR3 is TGCGCCAGCAGCTTGGAAGGGCGGGCCTCGGCAGATACGCAGTATTTT. This gives the protein CASSLEGRASADTQYF. The whole variable domain, remainder taken from reference TRBV5-1 and TRBJ2-3, is KAGVTQTPRYLIKTRGQQVTLSCSPISGHRSVSWYQQTPGQGLQFLFEYFSETQRNKGNFPGRFSGRQFSNSRSEMNVSTLELGDSALYLCASSLEGRASADTQYFGPGTRLTVL.

The chain combines TRBV7-9 with TRBJ2-3, with D uncertain. This CDR3 region has 13 residues. Germline CDR1 SEHNR, CDR2 FQNEAQ (reference sequence). V lost 0 bases, J lost 3 bases, and 4 bases lay in between. CDR3 DNA sequence: TGTGCCAGCAGCTTAGCGCAGACAGATACGCAGTATTTT. Amino acids: CASSLAQTDTQYF.

In this sample, this clone turned up once. The chain employs TRBV4-3 and TRBJ1-5; the D is unclear. Germline values: CDR1 LGHNA, CDR2 YSLEER. This CDR3 spans 14 amino acids. Trimming took 1 base from V and 7 from J, leaving 11 bases between them. CDR3 sequence reads: CASSQGPGGQPQHF. In nucleotides, the CDR3 is TGCGCCAGCAGCCAAGGGCCGGGAGGACAGCCCCAGCATTTT.

This clone was recorded only once. CDR3 in DNA: TGCGCCAGCAGCCAAGATGAAGGGAGGTGGGAGACCCAGTACTTC. It yields the protein CASSQDEGRWETQYF. The genes are TRBV4-1 and TRBJ2-5, with D perhaps matching TRBD2 (6 bases). Trimming left V 0 bases short and J 5 bases short, with 13 bases between. This CDR3 contains 15 residues. Germline V lookup: CDR1 MGHRA, CDR2 YSYEKL.

Of note for this clone: A much larger clone differs by one base, so this may be a read error. The chain combines TRBV7-9 with TRBJ2-3; no definite D call. V lost 7 bases and J lost 4, with 9 bases in between. Germline values: CDR1 SEHNR, CDR2 FQNEAQ (reference sequence). The CDR3 is 12 residues long. The chain's CDR3 is CASTQFADTQYF. CDR3 DNA sequence: TGTGCCAGCACTCAATTCGCAGATACGCAGTATTTT.

The V and J genes are TRBV18 and TRBJ2-5; TRBD1 agrees at 7 bases. V shed 6 bases and J 4 bases; nucleotides not matched to a gene: 5. Germline-derived CDR1 and CDR2 are KGHSH and LQKENI. CDR3 size: 13 residues. CDR3 in DNA: TGTGCCAGCTCTAGGGACAGTAGAGAGACCCAGTACTTC. It yields the protein CASSRDSRETQYF.

The chain employs TRBV18 and TRBJ2-7, with 9 bases identical to TRBD1. V shed 9 bases, J shed 1 base, and the junction held 7 bases outside the gene matches. CDR3 size: 14 residues. The germline V gene has CDR1 KGHSH and CDR2 LQKENI. CDR3 DNA sequence: TGTGCCAGTTCCCCAGGGACAGGGTCCTACGAGCAGTACTTC. Protein product: CASSPGTGSYEQYF.

V and J are TRBV5-6 and TRBJ2-6; the D call may be TRBD1 or TRBD2 (5 bases each). The germline V gene has CDR1 SGHDT and CDR2 YYEEEE. V was trimmed by 1 base and J by 0 bases, leaving 14 bases between them. The CDR3 sequence is 18 residues long. This chain's CDR3 is CASSLRGVGHSGANVLTF. The CDR3 DNA sequence: TGTGCCAGCAGCTTGAGAGGGGTCGGTCACTCTGGGGCCAACGTCCTGACTTTC.

The chain uses TRBV5-6 and TRBJ2-5, with TRBD1 identical over 9 bases. The CDR3 runs 12 residues. Germline loops: CDR1 SGHDT, CDR2 YYEEEE. V shed 6 bases and J 6 bases; nucleotides not matched to a gene: 3. The CDR3 nucleotides read TGTGCCAGCATCGGGACAGGGCAGACCCAGTACTTC. This encodes CASIGTGQTQYF.

This sequence joins TRBV7-6 and TRBJ1-3; D possibly corresponds to TRBD1 (5 bases). CDR3 length equals 16 residues. Trimming took off 5 bases at V and 0 bases at J, with 14 bases between the two ends. Germline lookup yields CDR1 SGHVS and CDR2 FNYEAQ. CDR3 sequence (DNA): TGTGCCAGCAGCCCGGGACGGCCCTACTCTGGAAACACCATATATTTT. Its translation is CASSPGRPYSGNTIYF.

The chain recombines TRBV7-2 with TRBJ2-3, with D possibly matching TRBD2 (6 bases). V was pared by 3 bases and J by 2 bases, with 12 bases between. The CDR3 has 15 residues. Germline CDR1 reads SGHTA; CDR2 reads FQGNSA. The CDR3 DNA follows: TGTGCCAGCAGCTTTGTGGGGGGAGCCACAGATACGCAGTATTTT. Translated: CASSFVGGATDTQYF.

This clone was picked up a small number of times. The V call is TRBV27, the J call TRBJ2-7, with D tentatively TRBD2 (6 bases). The CDR3 is made up of 15 amino acids. V gave up 6 bases and J gave up 7 bases, with 22 bases separating them. The V gene's germline CDR1 is MNHEY and CDR2 SMNVEV (reference sequence). As DNA, the CDR3 is TGTGCCAGCAGCCCCCGGGACGGAGGGTCGTGGGAGCAGTACTTC. Its translation is CASSPRDGGSWEQYF.

DNA for the CDR3: TGTGCCAGCAGCTCCGGACAGGAGCACACTGAAGCTTTCTTT. It codes for CASSSGQEHTEAFF. The rearrangement joins TRBV7-8 to TRBJ1-1, with 7 positions matching TRBD1. With 4 bases clipped from V and 3 bases from J, the junction kept 5 bases outside the gene matches. CDR1 and CDR2 (germline): SGHVS, FQNEAQ. This CDR3 is 14 amino acids long.

The gene calls are TRBV18 and TRBJ2-2, with 8 nucleotides matching TRBD1. V gave up 3 bases and J gave up 4 bases; unmatched junction bases: 7. CDR1 is KGHSH and CDR2 is LQKENI in the germline V gene. The CDR3 runs to 16 residues. The CDR3 nucleotides read TGTGCCAGCTCACCTGGACAGGGAACGAGCACCGGGGAGCTGTTTTTT. Translation gives CASSPGQGTSTGELFF.

On this clone: One junction end disagrees with the germline gene, perhaps due to a read error. The chain carries TRBV15 and TRBJ1-5, with D uncertain. The CDR3 extends over 14 amino acids. The germline V gene has CDR1 LNHNV and CDR2 YYDKDF (reference sequence). The CDR3 region has the DNA TGTGCCACCAGCTCCCCGGGTAGCTATCAGCCCCAGCATTTT. Amino acid sequence: CATSSPGSYQPQHF.

The genes are TRBV4-3 and TRBJ2-3, with TRBD2 identical over 9 bases. The trim removed 1 base at V and 1 base at J, leaving 9 bases unmatched. Germline V gene data show CDR1 as LGHNA and CDR2 as YSLEER. CDR3 length: 18 residues. The CDR3 DNA sequence: TGCGCCAGCAGCCAAGTGTGGTTGCGGGAGGGCCGCACAGATACGCAGTATTTT. Protein: CASSQVWLREGRTDTQYF.

The chain links TRBV28 to TRBJ1-1; 7 bases are a match to TRBD1. The germline V gene has CDR1 MDHEN and CDR2 SYDVKM. CDR3 length: 12 amino acids. The junction had 4 bases not matched to a gene; V was cut back by 6 bases and J by 6 bases. As DNA, the CDR3 is TGTGCCAGCAGACAGGGGATTGCTGAAGCTTTCTTT. It specifies CASRQGIAEAFF.

The chain combines TRBV11-3 with TRBJ2-5; D could derive from TRBD1 or TRBD2 (6 bases each). The CDR3 length is 17 residues. Germline CDR1 reads SGHNT; CDR2 reads YENEEA. Trimming pared 1 base from V and 4 bases from J, leaving 19 bases between. CDR3 in amino acids: CASSLGTPSGARETQYF. CDR3 DNA sequence: TGTGCCAGCAGCTTAGGGACGCCGTCGGGGGCCCGAGAGACCCAGTACTTC.

The J gene is TRBJ2-3, the V gene TRBV7-9, with D unclear. V dropped 2 bases and J dropped 5 bases, with 2 bases sitting between them. In germline, CDR1 is SEHNR, CDR2 FQNEAQ (reference sequence). This CDR3 is built from 11 residues. In nucleotides, the CDR3 is TGTGCCAGCAGCTTAAGAGATACGCAGTATTTT. As protein: CASSLRDTQYF.

The chain joins TRBV11-3 to TRBJ2-7, with TRBD1 matching over 7 bases. Germline V gives CDR1 SGHNT, CDR2 YENEEA. This CDR3 is 15 amino acids long. V was clipped by 1 base and J by 3 bases; unmatched bases: 6. CDR3 residues: CASSLATGRFYEQYF. CDR3 nucleotides: TGTGCCAGCAGCTTAGCGACAGGGAGATTCTACGAGCAGTACTTC. Complete variable domain (other parts from reference TRBV11-3 and TRBJ2-7): EAGVVQSPRYKIIEKKQPVAFWCNPISGHNTLYWYLQNLGQGPELLIRYENEEAVDDSQLPKDRFSAERLKGVDSTLKIQPAELGDSAVYLCASSLATGRFYEQYFGPGTRLTVT.